This T cell receptor beta chain came from a study of early T cells in non-severe SARS-CoV-2 infection. Overall study results and limits: Database matching using VDJdb favored anti-spike CD8 responses, with private and CD4 specificities left missing.

With regard to this clonotype: The antigen remains unidentified.

TCRdb reanalysed the 5' RACE reads using MiXCR and keeps one entry per CDR3 protein. The sample yields some 80,000 distinct CDR3 sequences, approximately 12% seen once. The V and J ends lost 4 bases and 2 bases respectively, with 27 bases between them. The CDR3 totals 20 residues. The source is an adult who was a healthcare worker with PCR-confirmed SARS-CoV-2 infection or an uninfected control (not recorded which). V and J are TRBV12-3 or TRBV12-4 and TRBJ2-1, with a weak D call TRBD2 (6 bases). Sequenced input: whole blood. This chain's CDR3 is CASSSPELADHRRTYNEQFF. The CDR3 coding sequence is TGTGCCAGCAGTTCCCCGGAATTAGCGGACCACCGGCGGACCTACAATGAGCAGTTCTTC.